This TCR beta chain appears in the sequencing data of a study of cytomegalovirus exposure and HLA in healthy donors. Study context: Among the 300 to 500 donors who were genotyped, 70% to 90% fell in the genetic ancestry cluster that is associated with self-reported Caucasian donors. Findings and limits, study-wide: There were reportedly fewer N-insertions in an Asian-associated ancestry cluster than the roughly 610-donor mean, in a later analysis. In an earlier analysis, productive rearrangement rates for most beta V segments clustered near 87% or 30%.

Primers for the PCR totalled 60 Vbeta and 13 Jbeta. Libraries were prepared by immunoSEQ multiplex PCR; TCRdb keeps only in-frame clonotypes and omits some of them. There are around 190,000 clones in the sample; about 80% occur only once, and about 2.7% lies in the top ten. A note on this clone: Its antigen is not known.

The V gene's germline CDR1 is SEHNR and CDR2 FQNEAQ (reference sequence). The CDR3 loop spans 12 amino acids. V lost 3 bases and J lost 8, with 10 bases in between. Material: PBMCs. The chain combines TRBV7-9 with TRBJ1-1; D is perhaps TRBD1 (6 bases). This receptor was taken from a woman aged 25-40 years in good health and CMV-seronegative. The CDR3 DNA sequence: TGTGCCAGCAGCTTGGTTGACAGGGAAGCTTTCTTT. This codes for CASSLVDREAFF.